This T cell receptor (beta chain) was recorded in a study of T cell responses to AZD1222 COVID-19 vaccine. Study-level findings and limits: Repertoires were obtained only post-peak T cell response. The donor cohort was predominantly white British with a female majority, and clonal diversity may have been underestimated.

Regarding this clone: Its antigen is undetermined.

Profiled with immunoSEQ multiplex PCR; TCRdb holds only in-frame clones, not every one. Of 180,000 or so clones in the sample, 92% were seen once. The length of the CDR3 is 14 residues. In germline, CDR1 is SGDLS, CDR2 YYNGEE. Trimming cost V 0 bases and J 0 bases, with 6 bases left between them. Some second doses came at about 4 weeks and others at about 12 weeks; these were pooled. Here the sequenced sample was peripheral blood, taken 28 days after the second AZD1222 dose. The TCR originated in an adult who received the AZD1222 COVID-19 vaccine. The genes are TRBV9 and TRBJ1-1; D uncertain. The CDR3 here is CASSVGNVNTEAFF. The CDR3, as DNA: TGTGCCAGCAGCGTAGGAAATGTGAACACTGAAGCTTTCTTT.